These T cell receptor beta chains were read from a single sample in a study of prognosis after radiotherapy for stage I lung cancer. TCRdb re-called the multiplex PCR reads through MiXCR, storing one row per CDR3 protein. Seen here are about 27,000 distinct CDR3 sequences, 40% to 55% observed once, and the top ten hold 15%. The sequenced sample was PBMCs, obtained before or after stereotactic body radiation therapy (not recorded which). These receptors were collected from a donor over 45 with non-small cell lung cancer. Both conserved end residues are trimmed from each CDR3. D genes are given only for firm matches.

d_call,v_call,cdr3_length,cdr3_aa
.,TRBV19,11,ASSIQGGNEQF
.,TRBV20-1,14,SARGWGPQFQETQY
TRBD1,TRBV12-3/TRBV12-4,13,ASSSFRDRAGEQY
TRBD2,TRBV10-2,13,ATMIAGMGTDTQY
.,TRBV19,11,ASSNWPRPPQH
.,TRBV2,12,ASKTDRSNYGYT
.,TRBV3-1,12,ASSQDLGHGLLF
TRBD1,TRBV5-1,12,ASSNPQGAYEQY
.,TRBV11-3,13,ASSSGTFHGGELF
.,TRBV20-1,17,SARDQVQVKSSYNSPLH
.,TRBV28,12,ASSFGGLQETQY
.,TRBV6-1,10,ASSRVQAAAF
.,TRBV5-1,12,ASSSDGDNSPLH
TRBD2,TRBV13,15,ASSLTLAGVGKETQY
TRBD1,TRBV12-5,11,ASGGTVKDTQY